This TCR beta chain was identified during a study of T cell repertoires in cytomegalovirus infection. TCRdb recomputed calls from the reads with MiXCR, one row per CDR3 protein. The profile covers roughly 640,000 distinct CDR3 sequences, with 24% appearing a single time and 7% to 9% taken by the ten largest. The source of this sequence is a human donor in good health (CMV status not recorded). Some clones in this sample may be carry-over from other donors' samples. The sample taken for sequencing was CD8+ T cells from PBMCs.

Here the CDR3 reads CASRGSVNTEAFF. The CDR3 DNA reads as TGTGCCAGCAGGGGTTCCGTGAACACTGAAGCTTTCTTT. V usage is TRBV2 and J usage is TRBJ1-1, with D uncertain. This CDR3 spans 13 amino acids. CDR1 and CDR2 from the germline V gene are SNHLY and FYNNEI. V was cut by 6 bases and J by 0 bases, with 8 bases left in between.